Presented here are 27 T cell receptor beta chains from one specimen sequenced in a study of T cell responses to AZD1222 COVID-19 vaccine. Using immunoSEQ multiplex PCR, the repertoire was profiled, and TCRdb retains in-frame clones only, with some absent. The repertoire holds some 200,000 clones, with 93% as singletons. Specimen: peripheral blood, collected on day 0 of AZD1222 vaccination. All receptors derive from an adult in good health.

This rearrangement joins TRBV2 to TRBJ1-1; TRBD1 is a possible D gene (5 bases). CDR1 is SNHLY and CDR2 is FYNNEI in the germline V gene. The CDR3 covers 15 residues. V lost 6 bases and J 0 bases, leaving 14 bases between the germline ends. For the CDR3, the DNA is TGTGCCAGCAGAGCGGGACCTCACTTGAACACTGAAGCTTTCTTT. Residues: CASRAGPHLNTEAFF.

The chain combines TRBV5-8 with TRBJ2-2; 12 bases are shared with TRBD2. Germline V gives CDR1 SGHTS, CDR2 YDEGEE. Trimming removed 4 bases from V and 3 bases from J; junction bases left unmatched: 4. This CDR3 spans 16 amino acids. For the CDR3, the DNA is TGTGCCAGCAGCCGGACTAGCGGGGTTTACACCGGGGAGCTGTTTTTT. Protein: CASSRTSGVYTGELFF.

The chain joins TRBV6-5 to TRBJ1-2; unclear D gene. The ends were cut back, 10 bases at V and 2 bases at J, with 8 bases in the middle. CDR1 is MNHEY, CDR2 SVGAGI, per germline. This CDR3 comprises 11 residues. This CDR3 reads CATYGNYGYTF. The CDR3 region has the DNA TGTGCCACCTACGGCAACTATGGCTACACCTTC.

The rearrangement uses TRBV3-1 (or the pseudogene TRBV3-2) and TRBJ2-5, with TRBD2 identical over 12 bases. The CDR3 is 16 amino acids. V lost 5 bases to trimming and J lost 4 bases; unmatched junction nucleotides: 8. The germline CDR1 and CDR2 sequences are LGHDT and YNNKEL (reference sequence). CDR3 in amino acids: CASSLTLAGGGETQYF. CDR3 nucleotides: TGTGCCAGCAGCTTAACCCTAGCGGGAGGGGGAGAGACCCAGTACTTC.

The gene calls are TRBV2 and TRBJ2-7, with no clear D. CDR1 and CDR2 from the germline V gene are SNHLY and FYNNEI. The CDR3 loop spans 15 amino acids. Trimming pared 3 bases from V and 2 bases from J, leaving 14 bases between. CDR3 region: CASSDRAEFAYEQYF. CDR3 nucleotide sequence: TGTGCCAGCAGTGATCGGGCGGAATTTGCCTACGAGCAGTACTTC.

This clone was detected only once. The same CDR3 can be traced to other DNA sequences in this sample. The gene calls are TRBV27 and TRBJ2-2; D unclear. Germline CDR1 and CDR2: MNHEY and SMNVEV (reference sequence). V was trimmed by 2 bases and J by 6 bases, leaving 4 bases between them. This CDR3 comprises 12 residues. The CDR3 protein is CASSLRSGELFF. CDR3 nucleotide sequence: TGTGCCAGCAGTTTAAGGTCCGGGGAGCTGTTTTTT.

V and J are TRBV27 and TRBJ1-6, with TRBD1 matching over 7 bases. V dropped 5 bases and J dropped 3; count of bases not matched to a gene: 13. This CDR3 spans 18 amino acids. Per germline, CDR1 MNHEY and CDR2 SMNVEV (reference sequence). The CDR3 nucleotides are TGTGCCAGCAGTAACCTCCGGGACAGCATGATCTATAATTCACCCCTCCACTTT. Protein sequence: CASSNLRDSMIYNSPLHF.

V gene TRBV19 combines with J gene TRBJ1-6; the match to TRBD1 covers 10 bases. With V trimmed by 5 bases and J by 0 bases, 7 bases remained unmatched. Germline lookup yields CDR1 LNHDA and CDR2 SQIVND (reference sequence). CDR3 length equals 18 residues. The CDR3 loop is CASSPGTGAGSYNSPLHF. CDR3 DNA: TGTGCCAGTAGTCCCGGGACAGGGGCGGGCTCCTATAATTCACCCCTCCACTTT.

The CDR3: CASSLAKSGRRDEQFF. CDR3 nucleotides: TGTGCCAGCAGCTTGGCCAAGAGCGGGAGAAGGGATGAGCAGTTCTTC. V gene TRBV5-4 combines with J gene TRBJ2-1; 8 bases match TRBD2. J lost 8 bases, V lost 0 bases, and 10 bases had no gene match. The CDR3 has 16 amino acids. Germline values: CDR1 SGHNT, CDR2 YYREEE (reference sequence).

The chain couples TRBV6-5 to TRBJ2-7; D gene uncertain. Trimming took 8 bases from V and 0 from J, leaving 14 bases between them. The CDR3 extends over 14 amino acids. Germline loops: CDR1 MNHEY, CDR2 SVGAGI. CDR3 loop: CASAPGDLSYEQYF. The CDR3 DNA reads TGTGCCAGCGCCCCCGGTGACCTCTCCTACGAGCAGTACTTC.

The chain combines TRBV19 with TRBJ1-1, with 7 bases matching TRBD1. CDR1 is LNHDA, CDR2 SQIVND, per germline (reference sequence). V gave up 3 bases and J gave up 11 bases; unmatched junction bases: 9. The CDR3 has 13 amino acids. CDR3 residues: CASSIPTTGMAFF. CDR3 nucleotides: TGTGCCAGTAGTATCCCGACGACAGGGATGGCTTTCTTT. Based on the CDR3 plus reference TRBV19 and TRBJ1-1, the full variable domain is DGGITQSPKYLFRKEGQNVTLSCEQNLNHDAMYWYRQDPGQGLRLIYYSQIVNDFQKGDIAEGYSVSREKKESFPLTVTSAQKNPTAFYLCASSIPTTGMAFFGQGTRLTVV.

The CDR3 DNA is TGTGCCAGCAGCCATTCTGGTAGCGGGATCTTCGATGAGCAGTTCTTC. Residues: CASSHSGSGIFDEQFF. The chain joins TRBV3-1 (or the pseudogene TRBV3-2) to TRBJ2-1; 8 bases are a match to TRBD2. The CDR3 totals 16 residues. V trimming: 3 bases; J trimming: 8 bases; junction bases outside the gene matches: 12. Germline CDR1 reads LGHDT; CDR2 reads YNNKEL (reference sequence).

The V call is TRBV5-5, the J call TRBJ1-2, with 10 bases identical to TRBD1. This CDR3 spans 13 amino acids. After removal of 4 bases from V and 6 bases from J, the junction contained 3 bases not matched to a gene. Germline V gives CDR1 SGHKS, CDR2 YYEKEE (reference sequence). The DNA for the CDR3 is TGTGCCAGCAGCGATGGGACAGGGGATGGCTACACCTTC. Translated: CASSDGTGDGYTF.

V and J are TRBV19 and TRBJ2-1; TRBD2 matches at 11 bases. The V segment lost 7 bases and the J segment 0 bases; nucleotides outside the gene matches: 17. Germline V CDR1 and CDR2: LNHDA, SQIVND (reference sequence). The CDR3 covers 20 residues. The CDR3 DNA reads TGTGCCAGTACCCCCCTCTCCCTAGCGGGGGGCTCAAGCTCCTACAATGAGCAGTTCTTC. The encoded protein is CASTPLSLAGGSSSYNEQFF. Variable domain in full (rest from reference TRBV19 and TRBJ2-1): DGGITQSPKYLFRKEGQNVTLSCEQNLNHDAMYWYRQDPGQGLRLIYYSQIVNDFQKGDIAEGYSVSREKKESFPLTVTSAQKNPTAFYLCASTPLSLAGGSSSYNEQFFGPGTRLTVL.

The V call is TRBV13, the J call TRBJ1-3; TRBD1 matches 8 bases. Germline CDR1 PRHDT, CDR2 FYEKMQ (reference sequence). Trimming cost V 5 bases and J 2 bases; bases outside gene matches: 11. The CDR3 is 17 residues long. The CDR3 reads CASSGPDRVPPGNTIYF. The CDR3 DNA is TGTGCCAGCAGCGGGCCGGACAGGGTTCCCCCTGGAAACACCATATATTTT. Full variable domain (outside the CDR3, taken from reference TRBV13 and TRBJ1-3): AAGVIQSPRHLIKEKRETATLKCYPIPRHDTVYWYQQGPGQDPQFLISFYEKMQSDKGSIPDRFSAQQFSDYHSELNMSSLELGDSALYFCASSGPDRVPPGNTIYFGEGSWLTVV.

The chain recombines TRBV18 with TRBJ2-2; D is unclear. Germline V CDR1 and CDR2: KGHSH, LQKENI. The ends were cut back, 2 bases at V and 4 bases at J, with 8 bases in the middle. The CDR3 is 14 amino acids. CDR3 coding DNA: TGTGCCAGCTCACCAGAGACAAGCACCGGGGAGCTGTTTTTT. The encoded protein is CASSPETSTGELFF.

V usage is TRBV14 and J usage is TRBJ2-5; no clear D. The CDR3 runs to 13 residues. Per the germline V gene, CDR1 is SGHDN and CDR2 is FVKESK. V was trimmed by 2 bases and J by 4 bases, leaving 8 bases between them. This CDR3 is CASSQWQRETQYF. The CDR3 DNA sequence: TGTGCCAGCAGCCAATGGCAGAGAGAGACCCAGTACTTC.

To note about this clone: An end of the junction does not agree with germline; a read error may underlie this. The CDR3 sequence is CASSGDRFTGGYTF. The CDR3 bases are TGTGCCAGTAGTGGGGACAGGTTCACGGGCGGCTACACCTTC. The chain has TRBV6-4 and TRBJ1-2, with TRBD1 identical over 8 bases. The germline V gene has CDR1 MRHNA and CDR2 SNTAGT. The length of the CDR3 is 14 residues.

This rearrangement joins TRBV6-5 to TRBJ2-1; 11 nucleotides agree with TRBD2. Per the germline V gene, CDR1 is MNHEY and CDR2 is SVGAGI. The CDR3 consists of 15 residues. With 7 bases clipped from V and 10 bases from J, the junction kept 12 bases outside the gene matches. This CDR3 reads CASTLKTSGNGEQFF. The DNA of the CDR3 is TGTGCCAGCACCTTGAAGACTAGCGGGAACGGGGAGCAGTTCTTC.

The CDR3 DNA follows: TGTGCCAGCAGCCCAGTGGGGGGCTTATCCTACGAGCAGTACTTC. Translating gives CASSPVGGLSYEQYF. The J gene is TRBJ2-7, the V gene TRBV6-5; tentatively, D is TRBD1 or TRBD2 (6 bases each). Trimming stripped 6 bases from V and 1 base from J, with 16 bases between. The CDR3 spans 15 residues. The V gene's germline CDR1 is MNHEY and CDR2 SVGAGI.

This chain joins TRBV6-1 and TRBJ1-1, with 8 nucleotides matching TRBD1. V lost 1 base to trimming and J lost 7 bases; unmatched junction nucleotides: 5. The CDR3 extends over 14 amino acids. Per the germline V gene, CDR1 is MNHNS and CDR2 is SASEGT. The CDR3, as DNA: TGTGCCAGCAGTGAAGGTTACAGGGGGTTTGAAGCTTTCTTT. Translation: CASSEGYRGFEAFF.

This chain's CDR3 is CASSPQRATMFNEQFF. CDR3 sequence (DNA): TGTGCCAGCAGCCCCCAGCGGGCCACGATGTTCAATGAGCAGTTCTTC. The gene calls are TRBV5-4 and TRBJ2-1, with D maybe TRBD2 (6 bases). Germline-derived CDR1 and CDR2 are SGHNT and YYREEE (reference sequence). Trimming removed 4 bases from V and 6 bases from J, with 20 bases in between. This CDR3 has 16 amino acids.

The rearrangement links TRBV27 to TRBJ1-6; a weak D match, TRBD1 (5 bases). CDR3 length equals 12 residues. V dropped 2 bases and J dropped 11 bases, with 7 bases sitting between them. CDR1 MNHEY and CDR2 SMNVEV come from the germline V gene (reference sequence). The CDR3 reads CASSLGATPLHF. As DNA, the CDR3 is TGTGCCAGCAGTTTAGGGGCTACACCCCTCCACTTT.

The chain joins TRBV5-5 to TRBJ2-3, with 12 bases identical to TRBD2. Germline V gives CDR1 SGHKS, CDR2 YYEKEE (reference sequence). V was pared by 1 base and J by 1 base, with 4 bases of the junction left unmatched. This CDR3 has 17 amino acids. As DNA, the CDR3 is TGTGCCAGCAGCTTGCTAGCGGGGGGGCCGGGCACAGATACGCAGTATTTT. Translating gives CASSLLAGGPGTDTQYF. Full variable domain (outside the CDR3, taken from reference TRBV5-5 and TRBJ2-3): DAGVTQSPTHLIKTRGQQVTLRCSPISGHKSVSWYQQVLGQGPQFIFQYYEKEERGRGNFPDRFSARQFPNYSSELNVNALLLGDSALYLCASSLLAGGPGTDTQYFGPGTRLTVL.

The chain carries TRBV18 and TRBJ2-6; no reliable D call. This CDR3 contains 14 residues. V lost 2 bases and J lost 1, with 3 bases in between. The V gene's germline CDR1 is KGHSH and CDR2 LQKENI. Here the CDR3 DNA reads TGTGCCAGCTCACCAGGGTCTGGGGCCAACGTCCTGACTTTC. Translation gives CASSPGSGANVLTF.

The chain combines TRBV5-1 with TRBJ1-2; TRBD1 matches 7 bases. Germline V gene sequence: CDR1 SGHRS, CDR2 YFSETQ. V lost 4 bases and J lost 8; bases outside the gene matches: 2. The CDR3 has 11 amino acids. For the CDR3, the DNA is TGCGCCAGCAGCCGACAGGGCGGCTACACCTTC. Amino acid sequence: CASSRQGGYTF.

The chain links TRBV19 to TRBJ1-2; D may be TRBD1 (5 bases). V was shortened by 7 bases and J by 5 bases, with 14 bases between the two germline ends. The germline V gene encodes CDR1 LNHDA and CDR2 SQIVND (reference sequence). The CDR3 loop spans 13 amino acids. This CDR3 reads CASNTGTEYGYTF. CDR3 bases: TGTGCCAGTAATACCGGGACCGAATATGGCTACACCTTC.